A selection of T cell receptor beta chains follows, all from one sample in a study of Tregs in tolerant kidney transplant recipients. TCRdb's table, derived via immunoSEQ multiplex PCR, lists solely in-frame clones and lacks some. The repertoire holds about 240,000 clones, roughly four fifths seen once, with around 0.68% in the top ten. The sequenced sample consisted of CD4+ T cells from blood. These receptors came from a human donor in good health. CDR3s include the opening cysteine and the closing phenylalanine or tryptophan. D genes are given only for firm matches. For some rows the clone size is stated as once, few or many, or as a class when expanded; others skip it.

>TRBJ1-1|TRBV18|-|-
CASSPDSLLMGAEAFF
TGTGCCAGCTCACCGGACAGTCTATTAATGGGGGCTGAAGCTTTCTTT
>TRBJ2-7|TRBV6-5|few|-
CASSYGRRATYEQYF
TGTGCCAGCAGTTACGGGCGGAGAGCGACATACGAGCAGTACTTC
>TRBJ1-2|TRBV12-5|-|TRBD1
CASGAQGWYGYTF
TGTGCTAGTGGTGCACAGGGGTGGTATGGCTACACCTTC
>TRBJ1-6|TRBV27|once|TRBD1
CASSLLTGSYNSPLHF
TGTGCCAGCAGTTTATTGACAGGGAGTTATAATTCACCCCTCCACTTT
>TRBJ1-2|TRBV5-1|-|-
CASSSGGAVYGYTF
TGCGCCAGCAGCTCCGGAGGGGCAGTCTATGGCTACACCTTC
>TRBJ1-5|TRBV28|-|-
CASWPNGGPYSNQPQHF
TGTGCCAGCTGGCCCAACGGGGGCCCGTATAGCAATCAGCCCCAGCATTTT
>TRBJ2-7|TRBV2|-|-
CASRSDMVNEQYF
TGTGCCAGCAGGTCAGACATGGTAAACGAGCAGTACTTC
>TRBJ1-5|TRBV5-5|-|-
CASSLGLSLNQPQHF
TGTGCCAGCAGCTTAGGTCTCAGCCTCAATCAGCCCCAGCATTTT
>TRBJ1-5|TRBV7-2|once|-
CASSFDFGQPQHF
TGTGCCAGCAGCTTTGATTTCGGCCAACCCCAGCATTTT
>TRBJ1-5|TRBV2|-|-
CASRYPGNQPQHF
TGTGCCAGCAGGTACCCAGGGAATCAGCCCCAGCATTTT
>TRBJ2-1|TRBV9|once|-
CASSVVPGNYNEQFF
TGTGCCAGCAGCGTAGTCCCGGGGAACTACAATGAGCAGTTCTTC
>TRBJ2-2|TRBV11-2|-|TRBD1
CASRGGRDTDTGELFF
TGTGCCAGCAGAGGGGGCCGGGATACGGACACCGGGGAGCTGTTTTTT
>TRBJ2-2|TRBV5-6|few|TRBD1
CASSLDRGRDTGELFF
TGTGCCAGCAGCTTGGACAGGGGGCGCGACACCGGGGAGCTGTTTTTT
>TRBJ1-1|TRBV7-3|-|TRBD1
CASSLYGTANTEAFF
TGTGCCAGCAGCCTCTATGGGACAGCGAACACTGAAGCTTTCTTT
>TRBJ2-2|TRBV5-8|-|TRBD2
CASSLGLAGPGELFF
TGTGCCAGCAGCTTAGGACTAGCGGGACCCGGGGAGCTGTTTTTT
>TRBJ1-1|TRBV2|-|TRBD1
CASRTGVMTEAFF
TGTGCCAGCAGAACAGGGGTAATGACTGAAGCTTTCTTT
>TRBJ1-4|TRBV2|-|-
CASLEGTTNEKLFF
TGTGCCAGTCTGGAAGGGACAACTAATGAAAAACTGTTTTTT
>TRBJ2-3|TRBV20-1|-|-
CRSGADTQYF
TGCAGGAGTGGGGCGGATACGCAGTATTTT
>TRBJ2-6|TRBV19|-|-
CASSIEAGLVDGANVLTF
TGTGCCAGTAGTATCGAGGCAGGGCTCGTTGATGGGGCCAACGTCCTGACTTTC
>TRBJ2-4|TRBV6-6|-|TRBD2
CASSFRLALAKNIQYF
TGTGCCAGCAGTTTCAGACTAGCTCTAGCCAAAAACATTCAGTACTTC
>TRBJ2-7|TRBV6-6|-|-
CASPPGYEQYF
TGTGCCAGTCCCCCAGGGTACGAGCAGTACTTC
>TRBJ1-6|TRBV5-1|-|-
CASSLAGLVVVGSPLHF
TGCGCCAGCAGCTTGGCAGGGCTGGTGGTTGTAGGTTCACCCCTCCACTTT
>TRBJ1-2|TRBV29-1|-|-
CSVGTGIGGYTF
TGCAGCGTTGGTACCGGGATAGGCGGCTACACCTTC